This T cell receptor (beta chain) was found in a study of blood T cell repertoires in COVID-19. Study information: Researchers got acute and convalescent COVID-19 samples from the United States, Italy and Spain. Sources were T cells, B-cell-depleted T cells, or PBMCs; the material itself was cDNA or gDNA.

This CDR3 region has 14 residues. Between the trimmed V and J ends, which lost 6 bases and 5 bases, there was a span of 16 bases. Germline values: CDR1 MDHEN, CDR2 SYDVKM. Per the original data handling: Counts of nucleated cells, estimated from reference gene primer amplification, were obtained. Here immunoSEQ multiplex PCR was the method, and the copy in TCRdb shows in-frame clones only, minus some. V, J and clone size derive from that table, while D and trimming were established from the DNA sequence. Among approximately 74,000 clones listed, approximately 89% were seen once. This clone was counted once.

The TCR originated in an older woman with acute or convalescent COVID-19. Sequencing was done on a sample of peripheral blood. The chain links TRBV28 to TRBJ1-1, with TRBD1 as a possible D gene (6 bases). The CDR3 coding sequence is TGTGCCAGCAGACCAGGGGATAGGGGGACTGAAGCTTTCTTT. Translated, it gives CASRPGDRGTEAFF.